A selection of T cell receptor beta chains follows, all from one sample in a study of T cell changes during pregnancy in multiple sclerosis. Sequencing was performed with immunoSEQ multiplex PCR; in TCRdb, only in-frame clones are kept and a portion is missing. This sample has some 51,000 clones; 94% occur once, and the top ten carry under 0.55%. The specimen comprised CD4+ T cells from peripheral blood mononuclear cells, sampled in the first trimester of pregnancy. These receptors all come from a female donor with multiple sclerosis, enrolled in a pregnancy study. Both conserved end residues are part of each CDR3. The order of the fields is D gene, V gene, clone size, J gene, CDR3 DNA, CDR3 protein. D genes are given only for firm matches. A clone size is listed for some rows: how often the clone was seen (once, few, many), or a class if it is expanded.

d_call: NA; v_call: TRBV7-9; clone_size: NA; j_call: TRBJ2-2; cdr3_nt: TGTGCCAGCAGCTTACTCGGGACCGGGGAGCTGTTTTTT; cdr3_aa: CASSLLGTGELFF
d_call: NA; v_call: TRBV10-3; clone_size: NA; j_call: TRBJ2-7; cdr3_nt: TGTGCCACCGAGGCCGGCGGAAGCTCCTACGAGCAGTACTTC; cdr3_aa: CATEAGGSSYEQYF
d_call: TRBD1; v_call: TRBV18; clone_size: NA; j_call: TRBJ1-2; cdr3_nt: TGTGCCAGCTCACCACCGGGGACAGAGTATGGCTACACCTTC; cdr3_aa: CASSPPGTEYGYTF
d_call: NA; v_call: TRBV2; clone_size: NA; j_call: TRBJ1-5; cdr3_nt: TGTGCCAGCAGCCCACGGCGGGCGGATAGCAATCAGCCCCAGCATTTT; cdr3_aa: CASSPRRADSNQPQHF
d_call: TRBD1; v_call: TRBV7-9; clone_size: NA; j_call: TRBJ1-4; cdr3_nt: TGTGCCAGCAGCTTAGACGCGATGTCAAGGACAGGTCCCGAAAAACTGTTTTTT; cdr3_aa: CASSLDAMSRTGPEKLFF
d_call: TRBD1; v_call: TRBV30; clone_size: NA; j_call: TRBJ1-3; cdr3_nt: TGTGCCTGGCCTGGGACAGGGTTCTCTGGAAACACCATATATTTT; cdr3_aa: CAWPGTGFSGNTIYF
d_call: NA; v_call: TRBV19; clone_size: NA; j_call: TRBJ1-3; cdr3_nt: TGTGCCAGTAGTCTGGGGGCGGCTGGAAACACCATATATTTT; cdr3_aa: CASSLGAAGNTIYF
d_call: TRBD1; v_call: TRBV20-1; clone_size: few; j_call: TRBJ1-1; cdr3_nt: TGCAGTGCTAGGGGGACAGCTGAAGCTTTCTTT; cdr3_aa: CSARGTAEAFF
d_call: NA; v_call: TRBV27; clone_size: once; j_call: TRBJ1-4; cdr3_nt: TGTGCCAGCAGTAGGGGAAGCCCCATTGCAACTAATGAAAAACTGTTTTTT; cdr3_aa: CASSRGSPIATNEKLFF
d_call: TRBD1; v_call: TRBV29-1; clone_size: NA; j_call: TRBJ2-7; cdr3_nt: TGCAGCGCTACGGGACAGGGGAACGAGCAGTACTTC; cdr3_aa: CSATGQGNEQYF
d_call: NA; v_call: TRBV6-5; clone_size: NA; j_call: TRBJ1-1; cdr3_nt: TGTGCCAGCAGTTACTCACAGGTCGCGCGAGCTTTCTTT; cdr3_aa: CASSYSQVARAFF
d_call: NA; v_call: TRBV18; clone_size: NA; j_call: TRBJ1-2; cdr3_nt: TGTGCCAGCTCACCAATCGATGGGGCGCCAACTAACTATGGCTACACCTTC; cdr3_aa: CASSPIDGAPTNYGYTF
d_call: NA; v_call: TRBV11-2; clone_size: NA; j_call: TRBJ1-1; cdr3_nt: TGTGCCAGCAGCTTTGGTGAGGGCACTGAAGCTTTCTTT; cdr3_aa: CASSFGEGTEAFF
d_call: NA; v_call: TRBV7-3; clone_size: NA; j_call: TRBJ1-1; cdr3_nt: TGTGCCAGCAGCCGAGTCATGAACACTGAAGCTTTCTTT; cdr3_aa: CASSRVMNTEAFF
d_call: NA; v_call: TRBV29-1; clone_size: NA; j_call: TRBJ1-6; cdr3_nt: TGCAGCGTTGGGCAGGGAGGCCCAGATTCACCCCTCCACTTT; cdr3_aa: CSVGQGGPDSPLHF
d_call: NA; v_call: TRBV7-9; clone_size: NA; j_call: TRBJ1-1; cdr3_nt: TGTGCCAGTACACAGTTGGATACTGAAGCTTTCTTT; cdr3_aa: CASTQLDTEAFF
d_call: NA; v_call: TRBV25-1; clone_size: NA; j_call: TRBJ2-3; cdr3_nt: TGTGCCAGTACACAGGATGTGGCCACAGATACGCAGTATTTT; cdr3_aa: CASTQDVATDTQYF
d_call: NA; v_call: TRBV10-3; clone_size: NA; j_call: TRBJ2-3; cdr3_nt: TGTGCCATCAGTGAGTCCAGCGGGGGCAGGGGGGATACGCAGTATTTT; cdr3_aa: CAISESSGGRGDTQYF
d_call: TRBD1; v_call: TRBV7-3; clone_size: NA; j_call: TRBJ1-1; cdr3_nt: TGTGCCAGCAGCGCGCGACAGGGGTCTGAAGCTTTCTTT; cdr3_aa: CASSARQGSEAFF
d_call: NA; v_call: TRBV5-4; clone_size: NA; j_call: TRBJ2-4; cdr3_nt: TGTGCCAGCAGCTCCACAGGGTCCGGGGCCAAAAACATTCAGTACTTC; cdr3_aa: CASSSTGSGAKNIQYF
d_call: NA; v_call: TRBV2; clone_size: NA; j_call: TRBJ1-2; cdr3_nt: TGTGCCAGCAGTGTCACGGCCAGGGTTTATGGCTACACCTTC; cdr3_aa: CASSVTARVYGYTF
d_call: NA; v_call: TRBV7-8; clone_size: NA; j_call: TRBJ1-5; cdr3_nt: TGTGCCAGCAGCTTGGCGGAGCAGCCCCAGCATTTT; cdr3_aa: CASSLAEQPQHF
d_call: TRBD1; v_call: TRBV25-1; clone_size: NA; j_call: TRBJ1-1; cdr3_nt: TGTGCCAGCAGCCGACCTCACAGGGGGAGGACTGAAGCTTTCTTT; cdr3_aa: CASSRPHRGRTEAFF
d_call: NA; v_call: TRBV5-4; clone_size: NA; j_call: TRBJ2-3; cdr3_nt: TGTGCCAGCAGCTTTCTAGCGATCGGTACAGATACGCAGTATTTT; cdr3_aa: CASSFLAIGTDTQYF
d_call: TRBD1; v_call: TRBV5-1; clone_size: once; j_call: TRBJ2-7; cdr3_nt: TGCGCCAGCAGCCTCGAGACAGGGGGCTACGAGCAGTACTTC; cdr3_aa: CASSLETGGYEQYF
d_call: TRBD2; v_call: TRBV4-1; clone_size: few; j_call: TRBJ2-2; cdr3_nt: TGCGCCAGCAGCCAAGTTTTTAGCGGGGCGGTCGGGGAGCTGTTTTTT; cdr3_aa: CASSQVFSGAVGELFF
d_call: NA; v_call: TRBV15; clone_size: once; j_call: TRBJ1-5; cdr3_nt: TGTGCCACCAGCGGGAGTGGGCAGATTGATCAGCCCCAGCATTTT; cdr3_aa: CATSGSGQIDQPQHF
d_call: NA; v_call: TRBV29-1; clone_size: NA; j_call: TRBJ1-1; cdr3_nt: TGCAGCGTTGAAAGGGCAGGCGAACCCGGGAGCACTGAAGCTTTCTTT; cdr3_aa: CSVERAGEPGSTEAFF
d_call: TRBD1; v_call: TRBV5-1; clone_size: once; j_call: TRBJ2-5; cdr3_nt: TGCGCCAGCAGCCAACAGGGGTCAGGAGAGACCCAGTACTTC; cdr3_aa: CASSQQGSGETQYF
d_call: TRBD1; v_call: TRBV25-1; clone_size: NA; j_call: TRBJ1-2; cdr3_nt: TGTGCCAGCAGTGCACTGGGACAGCTCTATGGCTACACCTTC; cdr3_aa: CASSALGQLYGYTF
d_call: NA; v_call: TRBV9; clone_size: NA; j_call: TRBJ1-1; cdr3_nt: TGTGCCAGCAGCCCGGGGGGGGTGAACACTGAAGCTTTCTTT; cdr3_aa: CASSPGGVNTEAFF
d_call: TRBD1; v_call: TRBV7-9; clone_size: NA; j_call: TRBJ1-2; cdr3_nt: TGTGCCAGCAGCTTAGATTGGACAGGGGGGGACTATGGCTACACCTTC; cdr3_aa: CASSLDWTGGDYGYTF
d_call: TRBD2; v_call: TRBV5-1; clone_size: NA; j_call: TRBJ2-3; cdr3_nt: TGCGCCAGCAGCTTGGGGTTGGGGGGGACAGATACGCAGTATTTT; cdr3_aa: CASSLGLGGTDTQYF
d_call: NA; v_call: TRBV4-2; clone_size: NA; j_call: TRBJ1-4; cdr3_nt: TGTGCCAGCAGCCTCCGGACAATCGGGGAAAAACTGTTTTTT; cdr3_aa: CASSLRTIGEKLFF
d_call: NA; v_call: TRBV29-1; clone_size: NA; j_call: TRBJ1-2; cdr3_nt: TGCAGCGTTGACCCCCAGGGCTATGGCTACACCTTC; cdr3_aa: CSVDPQGYGYTF
d_call: NA; v_call: TRBV6-6; clone_size: NA; j_call: TRBJ1-4; cdr3_nt: TGTGCCAGCAGTTACGGCAAAGCAACTAATGAAAAACTGTTTTTT; cdr3_aa: CASSYGKATNEKLFF
d_call: NA; v_call: TRBV10-3; clone_size: NA; j_call: TRBJ2-5; cdr3_nt: TGTGCCACGACTAGCCAAGAGACCCAGTACTTC; cdr3_aa: CATTSQETQYF
d_call: TRBD2; v_call: TRBV9; clone_size: NA; j_call: TRBJ2-3; cdr3_nt: TGTGCCAGCAGCCCTGGGACTAGCGGAACAGATACGCAGTATTTT; cdr3_aa: CASSPGTSGTDTQYF
d_call: NA; v_call: TRBV5-5; clone_size: NA; j_call: TRBJ1-5; cdr3_nt: TGTGCCAGCAGCTTGACAGTCAATCAGCCCCAGCATTTT; cdr3_aa: CASSLTVNQPQHF
d_call: NA; v_call: TRBV6-5; clone_size: NA; j_call: TRBJ1-6; cdr3_nt: TGTGCCAGCAATTTTCGGTCACCCCTCCACTTT; cdr3_aa: CASNFRSPLHF
d_call: NA; v_call: TRBV19; clone_size: NA; j_call: TRBJ1-2; cdr3_nt: TGTGCCAGTAGTTTCCGTCGTTCAGATTACTATGGCTACACCTTC; cdr3_aa: CASSFRRSDYYGYTF
d_call: TRBD2; v_call: TRBV9; clone_size: NA; j_call: TRBJ2-1; cdr3_nt: TGTGCCAGCAGCGTAGAGGGCGGGGGGGCTTCCTCCTACAATGAGCAGTTCTTC; cdr3_aa: CASSVEGGGASSYNEQFF
d_call: TRBD1; v_call: TRBV6-1; clone_size: NA; j_call: TRBJ1-3; cdr3_nt: TGTGCCAGCAGTGGGGGACAGTTCTCCTCTGGAAACACCATATATTTT; cdr3_aa: CASSGGQFSSGNTIYF
d_call: NA; v_call: TRBV6-1; clone_size: NA; j_call: TRBJ2-7; cdr3_nt: TGTGCCAGCAGGACTTCGGCCCCTATTACCTACGAGCAGTACTTC; cdr3_aa: CASRTSAPITYEQYF
d_call: TRBD1; v_call: TRBV5-1; clone_size: once; j_call: TRBJ1-4; cdr3_nt: TGCGCCAGCAGCCTCGGGACAGGGGATGAAAAACTGTTTTTT; cdr3_aa: CASSLGTGDEKLFF